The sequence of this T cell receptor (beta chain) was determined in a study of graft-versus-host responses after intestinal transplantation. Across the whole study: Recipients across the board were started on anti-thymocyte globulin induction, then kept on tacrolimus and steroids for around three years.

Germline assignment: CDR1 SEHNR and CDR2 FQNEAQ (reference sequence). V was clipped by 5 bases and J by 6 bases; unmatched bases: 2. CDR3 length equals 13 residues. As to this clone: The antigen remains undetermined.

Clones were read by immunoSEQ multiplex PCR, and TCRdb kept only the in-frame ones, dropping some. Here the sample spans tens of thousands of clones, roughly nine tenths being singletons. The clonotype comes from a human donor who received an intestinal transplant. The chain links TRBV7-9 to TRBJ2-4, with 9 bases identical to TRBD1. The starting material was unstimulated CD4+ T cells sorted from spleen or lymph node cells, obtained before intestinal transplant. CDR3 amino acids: CASSQTGGNIQYF. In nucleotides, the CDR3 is TGTGCCAGCAGCCAGACAGGGGGAAACATTCAGTACTTC.